This TCR beta chain appears in the sequencing data of a study of Ad26.COV2.S vaccination and SARS-CoV-2 variants. About the research overall: Trial arm assignment for the donor was COV1001 Ad26.COV2.S. Ad26.COV2.S given intramuscularly, once or twice 56 days apart.

In regard to this clone: What it recognizes is unknown.

The study, taken as a whole, reports: People who got the vaccine had more spike-specific TCR breadth than people who got placebo.

Using immunoSEQ multiplex PCR, the repertoire was profiled, and TCRdb retains in-frame clones only, with some absent. The table records about 350,000 clones, approximately 86% of them present only once. Treatment: around 19 received Ad26.COV2.S at low or high dose, single or two shots; roughly 5 received placebo; per-sample allocation not given. Material that was analyzed had been drawn on day 63 after the first vaccine or placebo injection. A Boston adult aged 18-55 years was the donor. CDR1 is SGHVS and CDR2 is FQNEAQ in the germline V gene. The CDR3 is 13 amino acids. Trimming took off 4 bases at V and 5 bases at J, with 11 bases between the two ends.

The receptor was derived from a person between 18 and 65 years old who received the Ad26.COV2.S COVID-19 vaccine or a placebo. The source material was peripheral blood, sampled in a trial of Ad26.COV2.S vaccine versus placebo. The genes are TRBV7-8 and TRBJ2-5; D unresolved. CDR3: CASSWAGGETQYF. The CDR3 DNA is TGTGCCAGCAGCTGGGCAGGTGGGGAGACCCAGTACTTC. The complete variable domain, with remaining parts taken from reference TRBV7-8 and TRBJ2-5, reads GAGVSQSPRYKVAKRGQDVALRCDPISGHVSLFWYQQALGQGPEFLTYFQNEAQLDKSGLPSDRFFAERPEGSVSTLKIQRTQQEDSAVYLCASSWAGGETQYFGPGTRLLVL.